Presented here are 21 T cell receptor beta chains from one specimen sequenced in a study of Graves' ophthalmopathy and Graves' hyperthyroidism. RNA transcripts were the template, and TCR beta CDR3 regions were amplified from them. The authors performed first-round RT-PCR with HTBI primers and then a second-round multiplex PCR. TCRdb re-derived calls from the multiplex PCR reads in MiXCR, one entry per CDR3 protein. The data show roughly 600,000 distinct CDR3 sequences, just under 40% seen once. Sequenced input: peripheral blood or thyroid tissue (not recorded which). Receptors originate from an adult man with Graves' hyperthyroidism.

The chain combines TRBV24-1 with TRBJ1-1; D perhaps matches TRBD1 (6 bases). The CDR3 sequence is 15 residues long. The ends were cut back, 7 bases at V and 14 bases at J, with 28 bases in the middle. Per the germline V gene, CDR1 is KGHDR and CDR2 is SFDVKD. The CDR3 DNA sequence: TGTGCCACCAGCCGCACAGGGAGCTCCTACAATGAGCAGTTCTTT. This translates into CATSRTGSSYNEQFF.

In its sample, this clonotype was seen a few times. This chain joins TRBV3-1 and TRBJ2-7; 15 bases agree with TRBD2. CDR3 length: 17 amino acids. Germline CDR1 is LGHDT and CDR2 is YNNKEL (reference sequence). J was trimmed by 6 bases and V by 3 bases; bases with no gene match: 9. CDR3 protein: CASSQVAGTSGRTEQYF. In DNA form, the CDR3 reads TGTGCCAGCAGCCAGGTTGCGGGGACTAGCGGGAGGACCGAGCAGTACTTC.

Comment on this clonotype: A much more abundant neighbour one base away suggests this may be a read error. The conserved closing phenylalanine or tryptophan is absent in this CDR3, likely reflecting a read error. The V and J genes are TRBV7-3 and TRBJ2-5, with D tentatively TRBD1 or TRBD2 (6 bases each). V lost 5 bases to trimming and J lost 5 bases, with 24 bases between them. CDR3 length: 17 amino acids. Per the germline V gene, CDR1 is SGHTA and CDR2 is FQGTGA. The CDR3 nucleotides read TGTGCCAGCAGCCAAGTGGGGGGCCTGCGTAAGGCCGAGACCCAGTACCTC. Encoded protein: CASSQVGGLRKAETQYL.

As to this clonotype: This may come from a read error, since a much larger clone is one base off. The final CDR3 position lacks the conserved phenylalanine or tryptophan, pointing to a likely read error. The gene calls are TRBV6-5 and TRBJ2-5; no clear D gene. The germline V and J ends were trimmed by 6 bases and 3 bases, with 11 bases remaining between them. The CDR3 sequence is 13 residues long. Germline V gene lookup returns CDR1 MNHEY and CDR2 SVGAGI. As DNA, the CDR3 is TGTGCCAGCAGGGCGACAAGGGAAGAGACCCAGTACCTC. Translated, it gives CASRATREETQYL.

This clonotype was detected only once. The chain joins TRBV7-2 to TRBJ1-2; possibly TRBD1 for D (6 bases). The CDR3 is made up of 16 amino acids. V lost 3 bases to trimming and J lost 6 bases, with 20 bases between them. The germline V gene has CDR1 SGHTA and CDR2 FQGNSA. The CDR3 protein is CASSLTSGGASDGYTF. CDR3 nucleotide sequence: TGTGCCAGCAGCTTGACCAGCGGGGGGGCCTCGGATGGCTACACCTTC.

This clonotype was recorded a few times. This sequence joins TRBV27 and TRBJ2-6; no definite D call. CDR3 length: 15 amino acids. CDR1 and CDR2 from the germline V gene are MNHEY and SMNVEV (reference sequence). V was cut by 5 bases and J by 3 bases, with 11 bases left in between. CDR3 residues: CASSRLAGGANVLTF. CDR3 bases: TGTGCCAGCAGTCGATTAGCAGGTGGGGCCAACGTCCTGACTTTC.

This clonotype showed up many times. The CDR3 DNA is TGTGCCAGCAGCTTGGGGGTTACGGGTGGCTACACCTTC. This translates into CASSLGVTGGYTF. This sequence joins TRBV5-4 and TRBJ1-2, with no clear D. The germline V gene has CDR1 SGHNT and CDR2 YYREEE (reference sequence). V gave up 0 bases and J gave up 7 bases, with 10 bases separating them. The CDR3 spans 13 residues.

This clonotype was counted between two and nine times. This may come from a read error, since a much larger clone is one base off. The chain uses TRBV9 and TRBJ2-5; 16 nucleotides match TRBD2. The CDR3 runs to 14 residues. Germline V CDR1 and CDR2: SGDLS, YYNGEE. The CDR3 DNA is TGTGCCAGCGGGACTAGCGGGGGGGAAGAGACCCAGTGCTTC. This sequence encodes CASGTSGGEETQCF.

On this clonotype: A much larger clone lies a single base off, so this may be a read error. The CDR3 here is CASGRLAGAGELFF. CDR3 nucleotide sequence: TGTGCCAGTGGTCGCCTAGCGGGTGCCGGGGAGCTGTTTTTT. The chain has TRBV19 and TRBJ2-2; 8 positions agree with TRBD2. The V gene's germline CDR1 is LNHDA and CDR2 SQIVND (reference sequence). The CDR3 is 14 amino acids. V lost 8 bases to trimming and J lost 6 bases; unmatched junction nucleotides: 8.

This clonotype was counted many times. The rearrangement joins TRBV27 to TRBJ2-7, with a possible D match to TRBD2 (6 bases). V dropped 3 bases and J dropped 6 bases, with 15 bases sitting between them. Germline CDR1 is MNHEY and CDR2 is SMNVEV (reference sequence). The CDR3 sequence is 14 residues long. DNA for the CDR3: TGTGCCAGCAGTTTGGAGACATGGGGAGGCGAGCAGTACTTC. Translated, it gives CASSLETWGGEQYF.

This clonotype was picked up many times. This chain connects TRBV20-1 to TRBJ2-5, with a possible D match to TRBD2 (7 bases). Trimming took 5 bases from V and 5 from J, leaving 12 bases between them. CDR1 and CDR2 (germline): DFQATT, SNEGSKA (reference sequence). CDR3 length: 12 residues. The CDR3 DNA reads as TGCAGTGCTCGGACTAGGGGGGAGACCCAGTACTTC. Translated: CSARTRGETQYF.

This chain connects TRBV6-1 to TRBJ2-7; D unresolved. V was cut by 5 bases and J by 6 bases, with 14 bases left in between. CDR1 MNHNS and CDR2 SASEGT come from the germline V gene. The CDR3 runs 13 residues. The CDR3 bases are TGTGCCAGCAGTCGCTTTAGGTCTAGCGAGCAGTACTTC. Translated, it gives CASSRFRSSEQYF.

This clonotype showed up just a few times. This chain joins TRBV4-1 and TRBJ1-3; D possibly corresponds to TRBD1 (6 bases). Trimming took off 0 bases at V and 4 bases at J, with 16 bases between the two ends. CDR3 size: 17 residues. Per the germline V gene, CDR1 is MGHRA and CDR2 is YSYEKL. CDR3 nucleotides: TGCGCCAGCAGCCAAGATCTCCGGGGGGGCTTAGGAAACACCATATATTTT. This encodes CASSQDLRGGLGNTIYF.

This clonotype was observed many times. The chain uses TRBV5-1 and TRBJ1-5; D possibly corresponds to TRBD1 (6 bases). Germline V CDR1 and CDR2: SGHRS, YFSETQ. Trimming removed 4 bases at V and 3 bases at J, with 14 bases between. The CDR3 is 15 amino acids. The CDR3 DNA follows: TGCGCCAGCAGCCCCACAGGGCCCTCCAATCAGCCCCAGCATTTT. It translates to CASSPTGPSNQPQHF. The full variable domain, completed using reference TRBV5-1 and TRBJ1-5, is KAGVTQTPRYLIKTRGQQVTLSCSPISGHRSVSWYQQTPGQGLQFLFEYFSETQRNKGNFPGRFSGRQFSNSRSEMNVSTLELGDSALYLCASSPTGPSNQPQHFGDGTRLSIL.

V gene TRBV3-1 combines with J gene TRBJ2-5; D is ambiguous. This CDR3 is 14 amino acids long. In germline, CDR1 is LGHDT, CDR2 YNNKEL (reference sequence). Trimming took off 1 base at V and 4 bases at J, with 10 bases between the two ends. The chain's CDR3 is CASSQGKMRETQYF. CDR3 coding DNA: TGTGCCAGCAGCCAAGGTAAAATGAGAGAGACCCAGTACTTC.

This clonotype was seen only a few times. The CDR3 DNA reads as TGCGCCAGCAGCTCATTACAGGGCTTCGATAATTCACCCCTCCACTTT. The encoded protein is CASSSLQGFDNSPLHF. The J gene is TRBJ1-6, the V gene TRBV4-1, with TRBD1 as a possible D gene (6 bases). Germline CDR1 is MGHRA and CDR2 is YSYEKL. V gave up 5 bases and J gave up 5 bases, with 16 bases separating them. This CDR3 contains 16 residues.

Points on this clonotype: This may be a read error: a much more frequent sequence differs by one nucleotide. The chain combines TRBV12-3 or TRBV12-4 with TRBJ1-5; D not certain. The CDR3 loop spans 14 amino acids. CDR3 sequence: CASTFGYSNRPQHF. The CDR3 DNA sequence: TGTGCCAGCACCTTCGGGTATAGCAATCGGCCCCAGCATTTT.

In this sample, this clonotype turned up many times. CDR3: CSVETVNYGYTF. CDR3 DNA sequence: TGCAGCGTAGAGACAGTCAACTATGGCTACACCTTC. V usage is TRBV29-1 and J usage is TRBJ1-2, with D tentatively TRBD1 (5 bases). This CDR3 has 12 residues. Trimming removed 6 bases from V and 2 bases from J, with 10 bases in between. Germline-derived CDR1 and CDR2 are SQVTM and ANQGSEA.

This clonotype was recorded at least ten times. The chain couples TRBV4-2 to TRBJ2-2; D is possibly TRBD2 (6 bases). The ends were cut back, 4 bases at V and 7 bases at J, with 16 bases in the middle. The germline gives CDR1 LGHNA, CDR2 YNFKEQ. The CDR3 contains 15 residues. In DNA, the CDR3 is TGTGCCAGCAGCCCCTCGGTGGGGGAGGTCGGGGAGCTGTTTTTT. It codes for CASSPSVGEVGELFF.

CDR3 in amino acids: CATSERGQLSSYNEQFF. The CDR3 DNA reads as TGTGCCACCAGTGAGAGGGGACAGCTGAGCTCCTACAATGAGCAGTTCTTC. The chain links TRBV24-1 to TRBJ2-1; 7 bases agree with TRBD1. Per germline, CDR1 KGHDR and CDR2 SFDVKD. Trimming at V came to 4 bases and at J to 0 bases, leaving 8 bases not matched to a gene. The CDR3 is 17 amino acids.

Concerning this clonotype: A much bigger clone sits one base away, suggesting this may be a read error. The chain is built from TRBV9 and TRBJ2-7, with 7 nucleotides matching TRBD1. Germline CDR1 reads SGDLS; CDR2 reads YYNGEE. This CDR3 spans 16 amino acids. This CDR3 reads CASSSQGSTGGYEQYF. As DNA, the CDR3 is TGCGCCAGCAGCTCACAGGGGTCGACGGGCGGCTACGAGCAGTACTTC.